A selection of T cell receptor beta chains follows, all from one sample in a study of blood T cell repertoires in COVID-19. Profiling relied on immunoSEQ multiplex PCR, and the TCRdb table lists in-frame clones only, not all of them. Here the sample spans about 42,000 clones, around nine tenths being singletons. Source material: peripheral blood. These receptors all stem from a human donor in a cohort sampled during active COVID-19. The CDR3 runs from the conserved cysteine through the conserved F or W.

v_call: TRBV11-2
j_call: TRBJ2-7
cdr3_aa: CASSLTSGTGSYEQYF

v_call: TRBV19
j_call: TRBJ2-6
cdr3_aa: CASSIVGQGSGANVLTF

v_call: TRBV2
j_call: TRBJ1-5
cdr3_aa: CASGGTNLNQPQHF

v_call: TRBV4-2
j_call: TRBJ2-7
cdr3_aa: CASSQEVDSSYEQYF

v_call: TRBV25-1
j_call: TRBJ1-1
cdr3_aa: CASKGRTGAGAFF

v_call: TRBV20-1
j_call: TRBJ1-1
cdr3_aa: CVYRENTEAFF

v_call: TRBV7-9
j_call: TRBJ2-7
cdr3_aa: CASSSPWGQSGPGEQYF

v_call: TRBV15
j_call: TRBJ2-5
cdr3_aa: CATNQREGGDETQYF

v_call: TRBV4-3
j_call: TRBJ1-6
cdr3_aa: CASSSKRWTVGDSPLHF

v_call: TRBV6-4
j_call: TRBJ2-1
cdr3_aa: CASSLLAGADNEQFF

v_call: TRBV3-1/TRBV3-2
j_call: TRBJ1-6
cdr3_aa: CASSYQGYGNSPLHF

v_call: TRBV18
j_call: TRBJ1-2
cdr3_aa: CASSPGTGDYGYTF

v_call: TRBV14
j_call: TRBJ1-2
cdr3_aa: CASSLWGDYGYTF

v_call: TRBV7-2
j_call: TRBJ2-7
cdr3_aa: CASSLRDRSFYEQYF

v_call: TRBV6-5
j_call: TRBJ1-1
cdr3_aa: CASRVGQGPEAFF

v_call: TRBV4-3
j_call: TRBJ1-1
cdr3_aa: CASSQDGRGRTGINEAFF

v_call: TRBV10-2
j_call: TRBJ1-2
cdr3_aa: CASLWGTGYGYTF

v_call: TRBV6-5
j_call: TRBJ2-6
cdr3_aa: CASSYDRAGANVLTF

v_call: TRBV19
j_call: TRBJ1-2
cdr3_aa: CASSMSRADYGYTF

v_call: TRBV7-9
j_call: TRBJ2-7
cdr3_aa: CASSFTNEQYF

v_call: TRBV27
j_call: TRBJ2-7
cdr3_aa: CASSPGTVPFYEQYF

v_call: TRBV7-9
j_call: TRBJ2-5
cdr3_aa: CASQRGSRETQYF

v_call: TRBV7-9
j_call: TRBJ2-2
cdr3_aa: CASSPQGTGELFF

v_call: TRBV20-1
j_call: TRBJ2-7
cdr3_aa: CSASEDSSSYEQYF

v_call: TRBV29-1
j_call: TRBJ1-2
cdr3_aa: CSVEGGQGRGELGGYGYTF

v_call: TRBV5-1
j_call: TRBJ1-1
cdr3_aa: CASSLAIRTGVGSTEAFF

v_call: TRBV18
j_call: TRBJ1-2
cdr3_aa: CASSPPGMTFYGYTF

v_call: TRBV11-2
j_call: TRBJ1-1
cdr3_aa: CASTYSAANTEAFF